These 13 T cell receptor beta chains came from one sample sequenced in a study of Graves' ophthalmopathy and Graves' hyperthyroidism. Amplifying from RNA transcripts, the study obtained TCR beta CDR3 regions. Second-round multiplex PCR followed a first-round RT-PCR using HTBI primers. MiXCR was run by TCRdb on the multiplex PCR reads, yielding one entry per CDR3 protein. The sample has 300,000 to 450,000 distinct CDR3 sequences; roughly 15% are singletons. Specimen: peripheral blood. Every receptor here comes from an adult woman with stable Graves' hyperthyroidism.

Many counts were recorded for this clonotype. V and J are TRBV19 and TRBJ1-1, with D possibly matching TRBD1 (5 bases). The V gene's germline CDR1 is LNHDA and CDR2 SQIVND (reference sequence). The CDR3 is 15 amino acids. With 4 bases removed from V and 4 bases from J, the gap between germline ends came to 16 bases. The CDR3 protein is CASSNRLRDFTEAFF. The CDR3, as DNA: TGTGCCAGTAGTAATAGACTTCGGGACTTCACTGAAGCTTTCTTT.

This clonotype appeared many times. This chain connects TRBV12-3 or TRBV12-4 to TRBJ2-7, with TRBD2 as a possible D gene (5 bases). V lost 3 bases, J lost 6 bases, and 12 bases lay in between. CDR3 length: 13 residues. The CDR3, as DNA: TGTGCCAGCAGTTTGATGGGAGAAAGCGAGCAGTACTTC. This encodes CASSLMGESEQYF.

In its sample, this clonotype was seen many times. The chain uses TRBV29-1 and TRBJ2-7, with TRBD1 identical over 9 bases. Germline assignment: CDR1 SQVTM and CDR2 ANQGSEA. The V segment lost 3 bases and the J segment 4 bases; nucleotides outside the gene matches: 7. This CDR3 region has 14 residues. The CDR3: CSVDDGTGSYEQYF. CDR3 bases: TGCAGCGTTGATGATGGGACAGGGTCTTACGAGCAGTACTTC.

Only a few counts were recorded for this clonotype. This chain joins TRBV12-3 or TRBV12-4 and TRBJ1-6; D remains unclear. The V end lost 5 bases, the J end lost 17 bases, and 13 bases lay between the germline ends. This CDR3 is 11 amino acids long. CDR3 amino acids: CASSTGIAVHF. For the CDR3, the DNA is TGTGCCAGCAGTACCGGTATCGCGGTCCACTTT.

This chain links TRBV19 with TRBJ2-2; a possible D gene is TRBD2 (6 bases). This CDR3 comprises 21 residues. Germline V lookup: CDR1 LNHDA, CDR2 SQIVND (reference sequence). V lost 7 bases to trimming and J lost 0 bases, with 30 bases between them. CDR3: CASTSDYHSQWEEANTGELFF. CDR3 coding DNA: TGTGCCAGTACCTCCGACTACCATTCGCAGTGGGAGGAAGCGAACACCGGGGAGCTGTTTTTT.

Many counts were recorded for this clonotype. J is TRBJ2-7 and V is TRBV27, with 11 bases identical to TRBD2. The CDR3 is 16 residues long. Germline lookup yields CDR1 MNHEY and CDR2 SMNVEV (reference sequence). J lost 7 bases, V lost 5 bases, and 13 bases had no gene match. Here the CDR3 reads CASSPSSSGGFREQYF. The CDR3 DNA reads as TGTGCCAGCAGTCCCTCATCTAGCGGGGGGTTTCGGGAGCAGTACTTC.

The table lists this clonotype with a few counts. The V call is TRBV20-1, the J call TRBJ1-1, with unresolved D. V was cut by 3 bases and J by 0 bases, with 14 bases left in between. Germline V gene lookup returns CDR1 DFQATT and CDR2 SNEGSKA (reference sequence). This CDR3 region has 15 residues. CDR3 loop: CSASNGEAMNTEAFF. The CDR3 nucleotides read TGCAGTGCTAGTAACGGGGAAGCCATGAACACTGAAGCTTTCTTT.

The V call is TRBV28, the J call TRBJ1-5; D might be TRBD1 (6 bases). CDR3 length equals 17 residues. CDR1 and CDR2 from the germline V gene are MDHEN and SYDVKM. V was shortened by 2 bases and J by 5 bases, with 19 bases between the two germline ends. The CDR3 sequence is CASSLDSWQGSDQPQHF. CDR3 nucleotides: TGTGCCAGCAGTTTAGATTCTTGGCAGGGGTCGGATCAGCCCCAGCATTTT.

This clonotype was observed at least ten times. This chain uses TRBV19 with TRBJ2-7, with TRBD2 identical over 11 bases. The germline V gene has CDR1 LNHDA and CDR2 SQIVND (reference sequence). The length of the CDR3 is 14 residues. J lost 6 bases, V lost 3 bases, and 4 bases had no gene match. Here the CDR3 reads CASSMVGTSGEQYF. The DNA for the CDR3 is TGTGCCAGTAGTATGGTTGGGACTAGCGGCGAGCAGTACTTC. Full variable domain (remainder filled in from reference TRBV19 and TRBJ2-7): DGGITQSPKYLFRKEGQNVTLSCEQNLNHDAMYWYRQDPGQGLRLIYYSQIVNDFQKGDIAEGYSVSREKKESFPLTVTSAQKNPTAFYLCASSMVGTSGEQYFGPGTRLTVT.

This chain joins TRBV28 and TRBJ1-1; the D is unclear. Germline CDR1 reads MDHEN; CDR2 reads SYDVKM. Between the trimmed V and J ends, which lost 7 bases and 8 bases, there was a span of 23 bases. This CDR3 spans 15 amino acids. The CDR3 here is CASTVYRKLLVEAFF. CDR3 DNA: TGTGCCAGCACTGTTTATAGGAAGCTCCTCGTAGAAGCTTTCTTT.

This clonotype was detected many times. V usage is TRBV6-4 and J usage is TRBJ2-2, with TRBD1 identical over 10 bases. CDR1 and CDR2 from the germline V gene are MRHNA and SNTAGT. This CDR3 has 15 amino acids. J was trimmed by 3 bases and V by 5 bases; bases with no gene match: 3. CDR3 nucleotides: TGTGCCAGCAGTTCCGGGACAGGGGACACCGGGGAGCTGTTTTTT. Amino acid sequence: CASSSGTGDTGELFF.

This clonotype occurred many times. The chain is built from TRBV6-5 and TRBJ2-7; the match to TRBD1 covers 8 bases. This CDR3 region has 14 residues. V was clipped by 6 bases and J by 0 bases; unmatched bases: 4. Germline lookup yields CDR1 MNHEY and CDR2 SVGAGI. CDR3 bases: TGTGCCAGCAGGGGACAGGAGAGCTCCTACGAGCAGTACTTC. Translating gives CASRGQESSYEQYF.

At least ten counts were recorded for this clonotype. The chain links TRBV4-2 to TRBJ2-7; D uncertain. CDR1 and CDR2 (germline): LGHNA, YNFKEQ. Trimming left V 0 bases short and J 3 bases short, with 18 bases between. The CDR3 sequence is 17 residues long. The CDR3 here is CASSQDARQAPFYEQYF. The CDR3 nucleotides are TGTGCCAGCAGCCAAGATGCGAGGCAGGCCCCCTTCTACGAGCAGTACTTC.